This section outlines one T cell receptor beta chain sequence together with its context. Its antigen is not identified. Together with a sample-barcoded 5' primer, a J-beta primer mix was included in a second PCR lasting 7 to 11 cycles. TCRdb redid the calling of the 5' RACE reads with MiXCR, one entry per CDR3 protein. The data contain more than 750,000 distinct CDR3 sequences, 25% to 35% of them seen just once; the ten biggest clones take up roughly a tenth. The CDR3 runs 15 residues. The V and J ends lost 2 bases and 7 bases, in that order; junction bases with no gene match: 7. Germline values: CDR1 SGHTA, CDR2 FQGNSA. The data were taken from a study of blood T cells in healthy people across ages. Findings of the study overall: Naive T cell percentage and TCR beta diversity correlated strongly.

This same sample was also taken into another study, of T cells of mothers and their children. That source notes: Each 15 ul cDNA reaction used roughly 1.6 ug RNA; all RNA was used. Thymic selection molds TCR recombination output in much the same way for related pairs as for unrelated pairs.

This TCR came from a woman aged 40-49 years in good health. The sample was blood. The chain has TRBV7-2 and TRBJ2-2; the match to TRBD2 covers 7 bases. In nucleotides, the CDR3 is TGTGCCAGCAGCTTATCCAGCGGGGCACGCGGGGAGCTGTTTTTT. Amino acids: CASSLSSGARGELFF. The variable domain in full, completed from reference TRBV7-2 and TRBJ2-2, reads GAGVSQSPSNKVTEKGKDVELRCDPISGHTALYWYRQSLGQGLEFLIYFQGNSAPDKSGLPSDRFSAERTGGSVSTLTIQRTQQEDSAVYLCASSLSSGARGELFFGEGSRLTVL.